This T cell receptor (beta chain) was captured by sequencing in a study of immune evolution from preneoplasia to lung adenocarcinoma (dated by TCRdb to the early 2020s). About the investigation overall: HLA loss of heterozygosity was observed in roughly 6.8%, 16% and 36% of AIS, MIA and ADC lesions, respectively, and was not observed in any AAH lesions. The study profiled immune contexture across lung adenocarcinoma precursors and invasive adenocarcinoma using immune gene expression, TCR sequencing and multiplex immunofluorescence. TCR sequencing data were obtained from about 49 patients. Whole exome sequencing and methylation data from the same cohort of nodules were integrated with the immune data. Resected precursor lesions (AAH, AIS, MIA) and invasive adenocarcinomas were each compared against paired morphologically normal lung tissue. The sample size depended on which specimens were available, not on a prior power calculation. POLYSOLVER was used to infer Class I HLA alleles from exome data, while LOHHLA was used to detect allele-specific HLA loss. The overall cohort comprised around 55 patients with pulmonary nodules who underwent surgical resection. According to the study, about 100 samples were used for TCR sequencing.

What the research found in general, with its limitations: Normal lung showed the highest clonality, whereas later-stage lesions appeared to have higher T cell density and diversity but lower clonality. KRAS-mutant nodules showed the highest T cell clonality compared with EGFR-mutant or double wild-type lesions. Because every patient came from Japan and China, how well the results apply to Western populations was uncertain. The findings rested on association rather than direct causation, and larger cohorts with long-term follow-up and longitudinal biopsies were considered necessary. The highest top T cell clone frequencies were observed in normal lung, and a progressive decrease in top T cell clone frequencies appeared to occur from AAH through AIS, MIA and invasive adenocarcinoma.

A remark on this clone: Its antigen remains unidentified. Base qualities are missing; no much larger clone stands one base away.

The germline V gene gives CDR1 as SGHNT and CDR2 as YENEEA. Deletion took 3 bases off V and 0 bases off J, with a span of 6 bases between the germline ends. Its CDR3 holds 14 amino acids, cysteine through phenylalanine. Of the read, only the CDR3 DNA is kept; its 42 bases are in frame from base 1. TCR beta CDR3 regions were sequenced from DNA using the immunoSEQ hsTCRbeta Kit. As for how the authors treated the data: The ImmunoSEQ Analyzer was used to analyse the TCR sequencing data. T cell clonality was defined as 1 minus Pielou's evenness computed on productive rearrangements. The inverse Simpson index, applied to productive templates, was used to measure T cell diversity. T cell density was expressed as TCR beta template counts normalized to usable DNA, with usable DNA estimated by amplifying and sequencing housekeeping genes. Two-sided Kruskal-Wallis tests were used to compare TCR metrics between histologic stages. TCRdb's version of the immuneACCESS table is confined to in-frame rearrangements and falls short of the full clone set. An unresolved V gene accounts for under half of the shortfall where checked; the remainder is of unknown origin. Clone size and V and J calls were adopted from that table, with D and trimming inferred from the DNA. The sample table lists several thousand clones, about 80% of them with a count of one. Of the sample, 5.5% to 8% falls within the top ten clones.

Patients underwent resection in Japan or China between the mid-2010s and the late 2010s. Two lung cancer pathologists independently confirmed the histologic diagnosis of each case on H&E slides. To enrich premalignant or tumor cells for nucleic acid extraction, macro-dissection was performed after pathologic assessment. The AllPrep DNA/RNA FFPE Kit was used to isolate DNA from FFPE tissue. The sequence links TRBV11-3 to TRBJ2-1, with a weak D call of TRBD2 (5 bases match). Source material: FFPE lung adenocarcinoma in situ tissue. The cell subset or site label of this sample denotes: preinvasive adenocarcinoma in situ (AIS). This sequence was found in a person aged 60-79 years with lung adenocarcinoma. The encoded CDR3 is CASSLGSSYNEQFF. The sequenced DNA: TGTGCCAGCAGCTTGGGGAGCTCCTACAATGAGCAGTTCTTC.